These 30 T cell receptor beta chains originate from one sample sequenced in a study of Tregs in tolerant kidney transplant recipients. Repertoires were generated with immunoSEQ multiplex PCR, while TCRdb's copy carries only in-frame clones and drops some. The sample includes some 90,000 clones, 85% to 95% seen only once; the top ten take 4.7%. Sequences were obtained from CD8+ T cells from blood. The receptors derive from a human donor in good health.

This chain uses TRBV19 with TRBJ2-1, with 8 nucleotides matching TRBD1. The CDR3 loop spans 17 amino acids. The junction had 17 bases not matched to a gene; V was cut back by 5 bases and J by 8 bases. Germline-derived CDR1 and CDR2 are LNHDA and SQIVND (reference sequence). CDR3 in amino acids: CASSFGTGLDPQYEQFF. In DNA form, the CDR3 reads TGTGCCAGTAGTTTTGGGACAGGCTTGGATCCGCAGTATGAGCAGTTCTTC.

Only one count was recorded for this clone. This chain links TRBV19 with TRBJ2-7; 10 bases are a match to TRBD2. The CDR3 covers 14 residues. With V trimmed by 5 bases and J by 2 bases, 3 bases remained unmatched. CDR1 is LNHDA and CDR2 is SQIVND in the germline V gene (reference sequence). In DNA form, the CDR3 reads TGTGCCAGTAGTGGCCTAGCGGGGGCCTACGAGCAGTACTTC. Residues: CASSGLAGAYEQYF.

Here the CDR3 DNA reads TGCGCCAGCAGCACCTCCGGGACAGGGGGCTGGGCTTTCTTT. Its translation is CASSTSGTGGWAFF. The chain employs TRBV5-1 and TRBJ1-1, with TRBD1 identical over 12 bases. The junction had 9 bases not matched to a gene; V was cut back by 4 bases and J by 11 bases. The germline V gene has CDR1 SGHRS and CDR2 YFSETQ. CDR3 length equals 14 residues.

The CDR3 is CASSLMAFSYNEQFF. CDR3 coding DNA: TGTGCCAGCAGCTTAATGGCGTTCTCCTACAATGAGCAGTTCTTC. The chain joins TRBV7-3 to TRBJ2-1; no definite D call. This CDR3 spans 15 amino acids. The V gene's germline CDR1 is SGHTA and CDR2 FQGTGA. Trimming stripped 1 base from V and 0 bases from J, with 7 bases between.

The gene calls are TRBV2 and TRBJ1-1; no firm D call. CDR1 is SNHLY, CDR2 FYNNEI, per germline. V lost 10 bases and J lost 3, with 9 bases in between. This CDR3 region has 11 residues. The chain's CDR3 is CATDLYTEAFF. CDR3 in DNA: TGTGCCACGGACCTATACACTGAAGCTTTCTTT.

The chain employs TRBV10-1 and TRBJ2-2; TRBD1 agrees at 7 bases. The CDR3 sequence is 14 residues long. Trimming at V came to 5 bases and at J to 3 bases, leaving 3 bases not matched to a gene. The germline V gene has CDR1 WNHNN and CDR2 SYGVQD (reference sequence). The CDR3 region has the DNA TGCGCCAGCAGTTTAACAGGGGACACCGGGGAGCTGTTTTTT. Translating gives CASSLTGDTGELFF.

This chain joins TRBV28 and TRBJ2-3; 9 bases fit TRBD1. In germline, CDR1 is MDHEN, CDR2 SYDVKM. The CDR3 has 16 amino acids. The V and J ends lost 3 bases and 5 bases, in that order; junction bases with no gene match: 9. The CDR3 coding sequence is TGTGCCAGCAGTTTTACAGGACAGGGGTCGGAAGATACGCAGTATTTT. This sequence encodes CASSFTGQGSEDTQYF.

The chain employs TRBV15 and TRBJ1-1; D ambiguous. The V end lost 5 bases, the J end lost 0 bases, and 10 bases lay between the germline ends. Germline CDR1 LNHNV, CDR2 YYDKDF (reference sequence). The CDR3 spans 14 residues. The CDR3 reads CATSSVLMNTEAFF. CDR3 DNA: TGTGCCACCAGCTCCGTTCTCATGAACACTGAAGCTTTCTTT. Full variable domain (missing parts from reference TRBV15 and TRBJ1-1): DAMVIQNPRYQVTQFGKPVTLSCSQTLNHNVMYWYQQKSSQAPKLLFHYYDKDFNNEADTPDNFQSRRPNTSFCFLDIRSPGLGDTAMYLCATSSVLMNTEAFFGQGTRLTVV.

The CDR3 bases are TGCGCCAGCAGCTTGGAAAGGACAGGGCTGAACGAGCAGTACTTC. Translating gives CASSLERTGLNEQYF. The V gene is TRBV5-1, the J gene TRBJ2-7; 8 bases fit TRBD1. CDR3 length equals 15 residues. Germline-derived CDR1 and CDR2 are SGHRS and YFSETQ. V lost 0 bases and J lost 5; bases outside the gene matches: 7. Drawing the rest from reference TRBV5-1 and TRBJ2-7, the complete variable domain is KAGVTQTPRYLIKTRGQQVTLSCSPISGHRSVSWYQQTPGQGLQFLFEYFSETQRNKGNFPGRFSGRQFSNSRSEMNVSTLELGDSALYLCASSLERTGLNEQYFGPGTRLTVT.

This clone was counted a single time. The V and J genes are TRBV15 and TRBJ1-2, with a weak D call TRBD1 (6 bases). The V gene lost 3 bases and the J gene lost 4 bases, with 12 bases spanning the gap. Germline CDR1 is LNHNV and CDR2 is YYDKDF (reference sequence). This CDR3 has 14 amino acids. The CDR3 spells CATSSQGIGYGYTF. CDR3 DNA: TGTGCCACCAGCAGTCAGGGGATAGGCTATGGCTACACCTTC.

This clone was counted a single time. The chain employs TRBV14 and TRBJ1-6; 7 bases align to TRBD1. V was pared by 4 bases and J by 3 bases, with 18 bases of the junction left unmatched. Germline V CDR1 and CDR2: SGHDN, FVKESK. This CDR3 is 20 amino acids long. DNA for the CDR3: TGTGCCAGCAGCCCCGCACCTCGACAGGGAATCATGTACTATAATTCACCCCTCCACTTT. Its translation is CASSPAPRQGIMYYNSPLHF.

This chain links TRBV7-9 with TRBJ2-7; D gene ambiguous. CDR1 is SEHNR and CDR2 is FQNEAQ in the germline V gene (reference sequence). The length of the CDR3 is 15 residues. V lost 4 bases and J 0 bases, leaving 13 bases between the germline ends. Here the CDR3 reads CASSSGARASYEQYF. For the CDR3, the DNA is TGTGCCAGCAGCTCCGGCGCTAGGGCCTCCTACGAGCAGTACTTC.

The chain uses TRBV21-1 and TRBJ2-5; the table's D call, TRBD2, was not checked against the DNA. TRBV21-1 is annotated as a pseudogene. The CDR3 loop spans 16 amino acids. DNA of the CDR3: TGTGCCAGCAGCAAAGAAGGGTCGGAGGGGCAAGAGACCCAGTACTTC. Protein product: CASSKEGSEGQETQYF.

The chain has TRBV6-1 and TRBJ2-1, with D possibly TRBD2 on 5 matching bases. Germline V CDR1 and CDR2: MNHNS, SASEGT. The CDR3 is 11 residues long. Trimming removed 5 bases from V and 6 bases from J, with 5 bases in between. The CDR3 nucleotides read TGTGCCAGCAGTAGCGGCAATGAGCAGTTCTTC. Its translation is CASSSGNEQFF.

The genes are TRBV5-3 and TRBJ2-1; D possibly corresponds to TRBD2 (6 bases). TRBV5-3 is an ORF, and what it does is uncertain. Trimming took 4 bases from V and 1 from J, leaving 21 bases between them. This CDR3 is 18 amino acids long. CDR3 sequence (DNA): TGTGCCAGAAGCGCCTCATGGTCGCGGGGCCCTTCCTACAATGAGCAGTTCTTC. Its translation is CARSASWSRGPSYNEQFF.

The genes are TRBV13 and TRBJ1-1; possibly TRBD1 for D (6 bases). Germline lookup yields CDR1 PRHDT and CDR2 FYEKMQ (reference sequence). The CDR3 contains 13 residues. The V and J ends lost 4 bases and 3 bases respectively, with 9 bases between them. The DNA of the CDR3 is TGTGCCAGCAGCTCCTACAGGGACACTGAAGCTTTCTTT. Protein: CASSSYRDTEAFF. Combining the CDR3 with reference TRBV13 and TRBJ1-1 gives the whole variable domain AAGVIQSPRHLIKEKRETATLKCYPIPRHDTVYWYQQGPGQDPQFLISFYEKMQSDKGSIPDRFSAQQFSDYHSELNMSSLELGDSALYFCASSSYRDTEAFFGQGTRLTVV.

The chain employs TRBV15 and TRBJ1-1, with 9 nucleotides matching TRBD1. This CDR3 spans 14 amino acids. From germline, CDR1 is LNHNV and CDR2 YYDKDF (reference sequence). The ends lost 5 bases at V and 2 bases at J; junction bases unmatched: 3. CDR3 amino acids: CATSHRGRNTEAFF. CDR3 in DNA: TGTGCCACCAGCCACAGGGGGCGCAACACTGAAGCTTTCTTT.

The chain links TRBV2 to TRBJ2-2, with TRBD2 matching 10 bases. Trimming took 2 bases from V and 3 from J; bases not matched to a gene: 6. Germline V gives CDR1 SNHLY, CDR2 FYNNEI. This CDR3 region has 17 residues. In DNA form, the CDR3 reads TGTGCCAGCAGTGAACGGGTAGCGGGGGGATACACCGGGGAGCTGTTTTTT. This translates into CASSERVAGGYTGELFF.

The chain employs TRBV2 and TRBJ2-3; 8 nucleotides line up with TRBD1. V was pared by 2 bases and J by 0 bases, with 1 base of the junction left unmatched. There are 15 residues in the CDR3. Germline V gene sequence: CDR1 SNHLY, CDR2 FYNNEI. CDR3 DNA: TGTGCCAGCAGTGAAAACAGGGGGAGCACAGATACGCAGTATTTT. Its translation: CASSENRGSTDTQYF.

The CDR3 DNA is TGTGCCAGTAGCCCGGTGGGGGTTAGAAAGGATACGCAGTATTTT. Its protein is CASSPVGVRKDTQYF. The V call is TRBV19, the J call TRBJ2-3; D tentatively reads TRBD1 or TRBD2 (5 bases each). The CDR3 loop spans 15 amino acids. Germline values: CDR1 LNHDA, CDR2 SQIVND (reference sequence). The germline V and J ends were trimmed by 6 bases and 6 bases, with 19 bases remaining between them.

The chain recombines TRBV7-9 with TRBJ1-1; 9 positions agree with TRBD1. The CDR3 runs 15 residues. Germline assignment: CDR1 SEHNR and CDR2 FQNEAQ (reference sequence). Trimming took 5 bases from V and 5 from J; bases not matched to a gene: 9. The CDR3 loop reads CASSPPGQGGTEAFF. The CDR3 DNA reads as TGTGCCAGCAGCCCGCCGGGACAGGGAGGGACTGAAGCTTTCTTT.

This clone counts as medium-sized. This chain connects TRBV7-9 to TRBJ1-5; the D gene is possibly TRBD1 (5 bases). The V end was cut by 6 bases, the J end by 8 bases, with 17 bases between. CDR3 size: 14 residues. The germline V gene has CDR1 SEHNR and CDR2 FQNEAQ (reference sequence). CDR3 DNA: TGTGCCAGCAGTCCCGACAGCCCTAGAGAGCCCCAGCATTTT. Encoded protein: CASSPDSPREPQHF.

The chain employs TRBV15 and TRBJ2-3; D not resolved. Trimming pared 3 bases from V and 3 bases from J, leaving 16 bases between. Germline lookup yields CDR1 LNHNV and CDR2 YYDKDF (reference sequence). The CDR3 runs 16 residues. The CDR3 DNA reads as TGTGCCACCAGCAGGGGTCCCCCCAGTTTGACAGATACGCAGTATTTT. Protein sequence: CATSRGPPSLTDTQYF.

The chain is built from TRBV6-1 and TRBJ1-2, with 8 bases aligning to TRBD1. CDR1 is MNHNS and CDR2 is SASEGT in the germline V gene. This CDR3 comprises 15 residues. V shed 3 bases, J shed 8 bases, and the junction held 11 bases outside the gene matches. The CDR3 here is CASSDQAAGGSGYTF. As DNA, the CDR3 is TGTGCCAGCAGTGACCAGGCGGCAGGGGGCAGCGGCTACACCTTC.

This chain connects TRBV27 to TRBJ2-7; 13 bases are shared with TRBD2. This CDR3 spans 15 amino acids. Germline CDR1 reads MNHEY; CDR2 reads SMNVEV (reference sequence). J was trimmed by 4 bases and V by 5 bases; bases with no gene match: 5. The CDR3 loop is CASSRGLAGAYEQYF. CDR3 bases: TGTGCCAGCAGTCGAGGACTAGCGGGAGCGTACGAGCAGTACTTC.

V is TRBV5-1 and J is TRBJ2-7, with 7 nucleotides matching TRBD2. CDR1 is SGHRS, CDR2 YFSETQ, per germline. Losses at the gene ends were 6 bases for V and 2 bases for J; bases not matched to a gene: 5. The CDR3 contains 13 residues. CDR3 sequence reads: CASTPGLTYEQYF. The CDR3, as DNA: TGCGCCAGCACCCCGGGACTAACCTACGAGCAGTACTTC. The variable domain in full, with the rest retrieved from reference TRBV5-1 and TRBJ2-7, is KAGVTQTPRYLIKTRGQQVTLSCSPISGHRSVSWYQQTPGQGLQFLFEYFSETQRNKGNFPGRFSGRQFSNSRSEMNVSTLELGDSALYLCASTPGLTYEQYFGPGTRLTVT.

In its sample, this clone was seen once. CDR3: CASSPGQGYGYTF. DNA for the CDR3: TGTGCCAGCAGCCCGGGACAGGGCTATGGCTACACCTTC. V and J are TRBV27 and TRBJ1-2; 9 positions match TRBD1. In germline, CDR1 is MNHEY, CDR2 SMNVEV (reference sequence). Losses at the gene ends were 6 bases for V and 4 bases for J; bases not matched to a gene: 3. There are 13 residues in the CDR3.

The chain combines TRBV5-1 with TRBJ2-3, with D perhaps TRBD1 or TRBD2 (5 bases each). Germline values: CDR1 SGHRS, CDR2 YFSETQ. Trimming took off 6 bases at V and 4 bases at J, with 12 bases between the two ends. This CDR3 has 13 residues. CDR3 coding DNA: TGCGCCAGCATGGGGGAGTTCCCAGATACGCAGTATTTT. Its translation is CASMGEFPDTQYF.

The rearrangement joins TRBV7-9 to TRBJ2-1, with 12 bases identical to TRBD2. Per germline, CDR1 SEHNR and CDR2 FQNEAQ (reference sequence). The CDR3 length is 18 residues. Trimming cost V 5 bases and J 1 base; bases outside gene matches: 9. The CDR3 nucleotides read TGTGCCAGCAGCCAACCACGGACTAGCGGGATATCCTACAATGAGCAGTTCTTC. Its translation: CASSQPRTSGISYNEQFF.

This clone was counted a few times. It is unclear where the CDR3 begins or ends on the DNA, so no DNA is shown, and the CDR3 is as TCRdb lists it. V usage is TRBV6-5 and J usage is TRBJ2-6; the table's D call of TRBD2 was not tested on the DNA. CDR1 is MNHEY, CDR2 SVGAGI, per germline. The CDR3 is 15 residues long, counting both termini. This chain's CDR3 is CASSTSGDGANVLTF.